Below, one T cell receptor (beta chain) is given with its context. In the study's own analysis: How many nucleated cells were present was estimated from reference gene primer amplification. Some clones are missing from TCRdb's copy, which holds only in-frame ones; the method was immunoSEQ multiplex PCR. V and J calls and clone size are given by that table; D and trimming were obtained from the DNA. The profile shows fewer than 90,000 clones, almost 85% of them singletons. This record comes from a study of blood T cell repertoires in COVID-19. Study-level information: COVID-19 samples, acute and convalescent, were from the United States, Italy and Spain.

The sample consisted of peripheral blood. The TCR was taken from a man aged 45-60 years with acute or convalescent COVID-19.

Written as DNA, the CDR3 is TGTGCCAGCAGCCCCCGTTATAGACGGTCAGGCATTCAGTACTTC. It encodes CASSPRYRRSGIQYF. V is TRBV7-3 and J is TRBJ2-4, with unresolved D. Per the germline V gene, CDR1 is SGHTA and CDR2 is FQGTGA. The CDR3 sequence is 15 residues long. V was trimmed by 5 bases and J by 9 bases, leaving 20 bases between them. The variable domain in full, completed from reference TRBV7-3 and TRBJ2-4, reads GAGVSQTPSNKVTEKGKYVELRCDPISGHTALYWYRQSLGQGPEFLIYFQGTGAADDSGLPNDRFFAVRPEGSVSTLKIQRTERGDSAVYLCASSPRYRRSGIQYFGAGTRLSVL.